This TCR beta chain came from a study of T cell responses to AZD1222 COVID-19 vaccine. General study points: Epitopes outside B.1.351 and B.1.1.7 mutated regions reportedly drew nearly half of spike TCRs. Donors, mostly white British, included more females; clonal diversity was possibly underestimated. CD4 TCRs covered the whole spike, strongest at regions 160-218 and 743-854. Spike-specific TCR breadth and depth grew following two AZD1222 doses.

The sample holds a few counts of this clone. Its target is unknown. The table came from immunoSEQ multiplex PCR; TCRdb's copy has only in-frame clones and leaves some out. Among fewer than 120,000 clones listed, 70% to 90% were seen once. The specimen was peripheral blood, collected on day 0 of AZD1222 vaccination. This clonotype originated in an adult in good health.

The CDR3 here is CASSLGQGGEKLFF. The CDR3 nucleotides are TGCGCCAGCAGCTTGGGACAGGGAGGTGAAAAACTGTTTTTT. The chain joins TRBV5-1 to TRBJ1-4, with 7 bases aligning to TRBD1. Germline values: CDR1 SGHRS, CDR2 YFSETQ. The CDR3 length is 14 residues. Trimming removed 0 bases from V and 7 bases from J; junction bases left unmatched: 3.